Each of the 11 T cell receptor beta chains below was sequenced from the same sample in a study of metastatic and nonmetastatic thyroid tumors. TCRdb ran MiXCR on the PCR reads. The sample consists of 25,000 to 30,000 clones, about 24% of them appearing once. Each patient went into thyroid surgery without having received any treatment. The sample taken for sequencing was blood. These receptors were obtained from a female donor with papillary thyroid cancer or a benign thyroid nodule (not recorded which). Some clones in this sample may be carry-over from other donors' samples.

Regarding this clone: Mismatch with germline at one junction end may stem from a read error. The V and J genes are TRBV2 and TRBJ1-1; D gene ambiguous. The germline V gene has CDR1 SNHLY and CDR2 FYNNEI. The CDR3 is 14 residues long. DNA for the CDR3: TGTGCCAGCAGTAAATGGGCCAAGAACACTGAAGCCTTCTTT. It encodes CASSKWAKNTEAFF.

This clone was counted ten times or more. The CDR3 spells CASSTGLAGYNEQFF. The CDR3, as DNA: TGCGCCAGCAGCACGGGACTAGCGGGCTACAATGAGCAGTTCTTC. V gene TRBV5-1 combines with J gene TRBJ2-1, with 12 bases lining up with TRBD2. V was pared by 4 bases and J by 3 bases, with 2 bases of the junction left unmatched. The CDR3 contains 15 residues. Per the germline V gene, CDR1 is SGHRS and CDR2 is YFSETQ.

With regard to this clone: This CDR3 is missing its conserved last phenylalanine or tryptophan, likely due to a read error. CDR3 DNA: TGTGCCACCAGCCCCTCGGGTCGGGAGGGCTATGGAGAGACCCAGTACCTC. Translation gives CATSPSGREGYGETQYL. This chain connects TRBV24-1 to TRBJ2-7; TRBD2 agrees at 8 bases. The last part of the DNA fits TRBJ2-5 better; the J call may be wrong. This CDR3 spans 17 amino acids. Per the germline V gene, CDR1 is KGHDR and CDR2 is SFDVKD.

This clone was observed many times. The V call is TRBV5-4, the J call TRBJ1-6; no firm D call. Deletions cut 3 bases from V and 7 bases from J, with 11 bases between. The germline gives CDR1 SGHNT, CDR2 YYREEE (reference sequence). The CDR3 contains 14 residues. The CDR3: CASSWRSGNSPLHF. CDR3 nucleotide sequence: TGTGCCAGCAGCTGGAGGTCCGGGAATTCACCCCTCCACTTT.

This clone was seen many times. CDR3 bases: TGTGCCAGCAGAACACAGGGAGATCACTATGGCTACACCTTC. Residues: CASRTQGDHYGYTF. V is TRBV27 and J is TRBJ1-2, with a weak D call TRBD1 (6 bases). CDR3 length: 14 amino acids. CDR1 and CDR2 from the germline V gene are MNHEY and SMNVEV (reference sequence). The germline V and J ends were trimmed by 6 bases and 3 bases, with 14 bases remaining between them.

This clone occurred many times. The CDR3 coding sequence is TGTGCCAGCAGTCCGAACAGGGCCGCGAACACAGATACGCAGTATTTT. Its protein product is CASSPNRAANTDTQYF. The chain joins TRBV12-3 or TRBV12-4 to TRBJ2-3, with D possibly matching TRBD1 (6 bases). Deletions cut 5 bases from V and 2 bases from J, with 17 bases between. CDR3 length equals 16 residues.

The V and J genes are TRBV7-3 and TRBJ1-2, with 11 bases identical to TRBD1. The CDR3 sequence is 14 residues long. Losses at the gene ends were 3 bases for V and 7 bases for J; bases not matched to a gene: 4. Per the germline V gene, CDR1 is SGHTA and CDR2 is FQGTGA. The DNA of the CDR3 is TGTGCCAGCAGCTTGGACAGGGGGCAGGTTGGCTACACCTTC. Protein product: CASSLDRGQVGYTF. The variable domain in full, with the rest retrieved from reference TRBV7-3 and TRBJ1-2, is GAGVSQTPSNKVTEKGKYVELRCDPISGHTALYWYRQSLGQGPEFLIYFQGTGAADDSGLPNDRFFAVRPEGSVSTLKIQRTERGDSAVYLCASSLDRGQVGYTFGSGTRLTVV.

This clone was found many times. The chain combines TRBV7-2 with TRBJ2-1, with D perhaps matching TRBD1 or TRBD2 (5 bases each). Germline V gene lookup returns CDR1 SGHTA and CDR2 FQGNSA. Trimming left V 0 bases short and J 9 bases short, with 15 bases between. The CDR3 consists of 15 residues. CDR3 bases: TGTGCCAGCAGCTTAGCGCGGCAGGACGGGGCTGAGCAGTTCTTC. Protein: CASSLARQDGAEQFF.

This clone was detected only a few times. The chain couples TRBV28 to TRBJ2-2; no clear D. V shed 3 bases and J shed 7 bases, with 3 bases lying between them. The CDR3 runs 11 residues. The germline gives CDR1 MDHEN, CDR2 SYDVKM. CDR3 nucleotide sequence: TGTGCCAGCAGTTTGTACGGGGAGCTGTTTTTT. As protein: CASSLYGELFF.

This clone was observed many times. The chain carries TRBV6-4 and TRBJ2-3; 9 bases are a match to TRBD2. The junction had 2 bases not matched to a gene; V was cut back by 0 bases and J by 4 bases. Germline CDR1 reads MRHNA; CDR2 reads SNTAGT. This CDR3 contains 15 residues. The CDR3, as DNA: TGTGCCAGCAGTGACTCCGCGGGAGGGCCAGATACGCAGTATTTT. This encodes CASSDSAGGPDTQYF.

V is TRBV11-2 and J is TRBJ2-2, with 7 nucleotides matching TRBD2. CDR3 size: 16 residues. The J segment lost 11 bases and the V segment lost 5 bases, leaving 17 bases of the junction unmatched. The germline CDR1 and CDR2 sequences are SGHAT and FQNNGV. The CDR3 sequence: CASSRSGAVNTVELFF. Written as DNA, the CDR3 is TGTGCCAGCAGCCGCAGCGGGGCGGTGAACACCGTTGAGCTGTTTTTT.